These 5 T cell receptor beta chains came from one sample sequenced in a study of molecular identifiers for immune sequencing clone quantification. TCRdb re-analysed the PCR reads in MiXCR, keeping a single row per CDR3 protein. The sample contains about 54,000 distinct CDR3 sequences, approximately 25% of which appear only once. Sequencing was done on a sample of naive CD8+ T cells from blood, with Jurkat cell RNA spiked in. The subset denotes: FACS-sorted CD8+CD4-CCR7+CD45RA+ naive T cells. These receptors originate from a human donor in good health. Some libraries in this study had Jurkat cell RNA spiked in.

Concerning this clonotype itself: This clone may be a read error of a much larger clone one base away. The CDR3 loop is CAISDSGNEQSF. The CDR3 DNA reads as TGTGCCATCAGTGACTCGGGAAATGAGCAGTCCTTC. The chain uses TRBV10-3 and TRBJ2-1, with D possibly TRBD2 on 5 matching bases. The germline V gene encodes CDR1 ENHRY and CDR2 SYGVKD. The CDR3 totals 12 residues.

This rearrangement joins TRBV15 to TRBJ1-5; TRBD1 agrees at 8 bases. CDR1 and CDR2 (germline): LNHNV, YYDKDF (reference sequence). This CDR3 comprises 16 residues. Germline trimming cut 3 bases from V and 0 bases from J; bases unmatched to any gene: 4. The CDR3: CATSRDRELSNQPQHF. In DNA form, the CDR3 reads TGTGCCACCAGCAGGGACAGGGAGCTTAGCAATCAGCCCCAGCATTTT.

This clonotype was counted ten times or more. The chain's CDR3 is CASSAGGDQETQYF. In DNA form, the CDR3 reads TGTGCCAGCAGCGCAGGGGGCGATCAAGAGACCCAGTACTTC. The chain recombines TRBV9 with TRBJ2-5, with 8 bases lining up with TRBD1. The germline V gene encodes CDR1 SGDLS and CDR2 YYNGEE. J gave up 2 bases and V 3 bases, and 3 bases lay outside the gene matches. The CDR3 consists of 14 residues.

This clonotype was observed a single time. A single base separates this from a much larger clone, so it may be a read error. The chain carries TRBV29-1 and TRBJ1-2; D not resolved. CDR3 length equals 12 residues. CDR1 SQVTM and CDR2 ANQGSEA come from the germline V gene. Here the CDR3 reads CNVDAGSNGYTF. The DNA of the CDR3 is TGCAACGTTGACGCAGGATCAAATGGCTACACCTTC. The whole variable domain, remainder taken from reference TRBV29-1 and TRBJ1-2, is SAVISQKPSRDICQRGTSLTIQCQVDSQVTMMFWYRQQPGQSLTLIATANQGSEATYESGFVIDKFPISRPNLTFSTLTVSNMSPEDSSIYLCNVDAGSNGYTFGSGTRLTVV.

This clonotype appeared many times. J is TRBJ2-3 and V is TRBV10-3, with 7 bases matching TRBD1. Per the germline V gene, CDR1 is ENHRY and CDR2 is SYGVKD. J lost 1 base, V lost 3 bases, and 1 base had no gene match. The CDR3 length is 14 residues. The CDR3 region has the DNA TGTGCCATCAGTGACGGGACAGGCACAGATACGCAGTATTTT. It specifies CAISDGTGTDTQYF.